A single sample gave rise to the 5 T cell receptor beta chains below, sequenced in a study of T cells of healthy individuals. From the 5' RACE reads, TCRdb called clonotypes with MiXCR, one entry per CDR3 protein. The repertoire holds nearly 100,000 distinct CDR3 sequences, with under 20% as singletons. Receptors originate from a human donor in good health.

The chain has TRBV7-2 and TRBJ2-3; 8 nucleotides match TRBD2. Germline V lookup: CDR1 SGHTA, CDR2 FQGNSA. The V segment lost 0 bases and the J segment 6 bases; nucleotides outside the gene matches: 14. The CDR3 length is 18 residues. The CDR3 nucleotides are TGTGCCAGCAGCTTAGCTTTTAGGGGACTAGGGTCCTCGGATACGCAGTATTTT. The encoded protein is CASSLAFRGLGSSDTQYF.

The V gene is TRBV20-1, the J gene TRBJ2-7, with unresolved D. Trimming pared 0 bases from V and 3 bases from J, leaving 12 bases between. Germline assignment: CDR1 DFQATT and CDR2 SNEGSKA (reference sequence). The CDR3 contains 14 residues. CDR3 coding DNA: TGCAGTGCTAGAGATCGGAGAAGGATCTACGAGCAGTACTTC. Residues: CSARDRRRIYEQYF.

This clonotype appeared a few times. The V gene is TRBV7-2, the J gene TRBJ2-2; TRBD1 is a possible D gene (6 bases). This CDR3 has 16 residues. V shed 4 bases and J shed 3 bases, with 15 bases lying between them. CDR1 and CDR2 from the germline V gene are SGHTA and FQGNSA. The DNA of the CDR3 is TGTGCCAGCAGCTCACAGGGAGAGAGGGACACCGGGGAGCTGTTTTTT. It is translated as CASSSQGERDTGELFF.

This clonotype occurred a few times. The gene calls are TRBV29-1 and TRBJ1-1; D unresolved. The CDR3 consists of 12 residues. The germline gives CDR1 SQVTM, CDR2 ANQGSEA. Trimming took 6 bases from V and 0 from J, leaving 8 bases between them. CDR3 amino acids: CSVTDLNTEAFF. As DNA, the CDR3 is TGCAGCGTCACCGACTTGAACACTGAAGCTTTCTTT.

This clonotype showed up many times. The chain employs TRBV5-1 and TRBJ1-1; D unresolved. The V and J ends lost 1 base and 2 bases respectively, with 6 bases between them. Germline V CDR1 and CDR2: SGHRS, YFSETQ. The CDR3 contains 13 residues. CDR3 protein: CASSLTTNTEAFF. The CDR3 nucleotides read TGCGCCAGCAGCTTGACCACTAACACTGAAGCTTTCTTT.